Each of the 19 T cell receptor beta chains below was sequenced from the same sample in a study of CD8 T cells in Susac syndrome. The RNA, about 0.45 to 1 ug, was put through reverse transcription using random hexamers. TCRdb analysed the immunoSEQ multiplex PCR reads with MiXCR anew, one entry per CDR3 protein. The sample shows fewer than 140,000 distinct CDR3 sequences, 94% of them seen only once. Sequencing was performed on CD8+ T cells from PBMCs. Source of these receptors: a human donor with Susac syndrome.

The V gene is TRBV3-1, the J gene TRBJ2-1; D is undetermined. Germline CDR1 is LGHDT and CDR2 is YNNKEL (reference sequence). The CDR3 totals 16 residues. V lost 0 bases, J lost 0 bases, and 9 bases lay in between. CDR3 residues: CASSQDNPSSYNEQFF. CDR3 sequence (DNA): TGTGCCAGCAGCCAAGATAATCCGAGCTCCTACAATGAGCAGTTCTTC.

The rearrangement uses TRBV27 and TRBJ2-2; D gene ambiguous. This CDR3 spans 13 amino acids. Germline lookup yields CDR1 MNHEY and CDR2 SMNVEV (reference sequence). V gave up 5 bases and J gave up 6 bases, with 10 bases separating them. The CDR3 DNA is TGTGCCAGCAGTGTACGGACCGCCGGGGAGCTGTTTTTT. It encodes CASSVRTAGELFF.

The chain recombines TRBV12-3 or TRBV12-4 with TRBJ2-2; D gene uncertain. The CDR3 runs 10 residues. The germline V and J ends were trimmed by 3 bases and 9 bases, with 2 bases remaining between them. The CDR3 nucleotides read TGTGCCAGCAGTTTTAGGGAGCTGTTTTTT. Translation: CASSFRELFF.

This sequence joins TRBV6-6 and TRBJ2-5; the D is unclear. Between the trimmed V and J ends, which lost 4 bases and 1 base, there was a span of 10 bases. This CDR3 is 14 amino acids long. Germline CDR1 is MNHNY and CDR2 is SVGAGI (reference sequence). The CDR3, as DNA: TGTGCCAGCAGTTCATTTAGGTCCCAAGAGACCCAGTACTTC. It is translated as CASSSFRSQETQYF.

This clonotype was recorded only once. The CDR3 DNA reads TGTGCCAGCAGCCAAGTCGGCGAAGAGACCCAGTACTTC. Its protein product is CASSQVGEETQYF. The V gene is TRBV14, the J gene TRBJ2-5, with D uncertain. This CDR3 contains 13 residues. Trimming removed 1 base at V and 3 bases at J, with 6 bases between. Germline CDR1 is SGHDN and CDR2 is FVKESK.

This clonotype was recorded only once. J is TRBJ1-5 and V is TRBV12-3 or TRBV12-4; D is unclear. V gave up 1 base and J gave up 9 bases, with 7 bases separating them. CDR3 size: 12 residues. The CDR3 spells CASSLGSGPQHF. The CDR3 DNA sequence: TGTGCCAGCAGTTTAGGGTCAGGGCCCCAGCATTTT.

The chain couples TRBV7-9 to TRBJ2-3; 9 bases are a match to TRBD1. The CDR3 sequence is 18 residues long. Germline V gene lookup returns CDR1 SEHNR and CDR2 FQNEAQ (reference sequence). Losses at the gene ends were 4 bases for V and 1 base for J; bases not matched to a gene: 12. The CDR3 DNA sequence: TGTGCCAGCAGCTCTCGGGACAGGGACCCTTCGGGCACAGATACGCAGTATTTT. Translation: CASSSRDRDPSGTDTQYF.

The chain carries TRBV4-3 and TRBJ1-1, with a tentative D call TRBD1 (5 bases). This CDR3 is built from 12 residues. V gave up 4 bases and J gave up 7 bases, with 10 bases separating them. Germline CDR1 LGHNA, CDR2 YSLEER. CDR3 sequence: CASSPGTVEAFF. In DNA, the CDR3 is TGCGCCAGCAGCCCCGGGACGGTTGAAGCTTTCTTT.

In this sample, this clonotype turned up once. The chain couples TRBV9 to TRBJ2-1, with D possibly being TRBD2 (5 bases). Deletions cut 3 bases from V and 6 bases from J, with 16 bases between. The CDR3 consists of 15 residues. CDR1 and CDR2 (germline): SGDLS, YYNGEE. CDR3 in DNA: TGTGCCAGCAGCGCCGGCAACGGGATTTCCAATGAGCAGTTCTTC. Its translation is CASSAGNGISNEQFF.

This rearrangement joins TRBV20-1 to TRBJ2-2; D not resolved. The V end was cut by 0 bases, the J end by 5 bases, with 10 bases between. Germline lookup yields CDR1 DFQATT and CDR2 SNEGSKA (reference sequence). The CDR3 runs to 14 residues. This CDR3 is CSARDKGSTGELFF. In nucleotides, the CDR3 is TGCAGTGCTAGAGATAAAGGATCTACCGGGGAGCTGTTTTTT.

The chain joins TRBV12-3 or TRBV12-4 to TRBJ2-7; D is perhaps TRBD2 (5 bases). V lost 6 bases and J lost 3, with 21 bases in between. There are 16 residues in the CDR3. CDR3 sequence: CASSNKRGVVGYEQYF. CDR3 nucleotide sequence: TGTGCCAGCAGCAACAAACGGGGAGTCGTGGGCTACGAGCAGTACTTC.

The V call is TRBV2, the J call TRBJ2-5; tentative D call: TRBD1 (6 bases). Germline CDR1 and CDR2: SNHLY and FYNNEI. The CDR3 is 16 amino acids. Trimming shortened V by 6 bases and J by 1 base, and 18 bases separated the two germline ends. CDR3 residues: CASRRGTTDPQETQYF. The DNA for the CDR3 is TGTGCCAGCAGAAGAGGGACAACGGACCCCCAAGAGACCCAGTACTTC. The variable domain in full, with the rest retrieved from reference TRBV2 and TRBJ2-5, is EPEVTQTPSHQVTQMGQEVILRCVPISNHLYFYWYRQILGQKVEFLVSFYNNEISEKSEIFDDQFSVERPDGSNFTLKIRSTKLEDSAMYFCASRRGTTDPQETQYFGPGTRLLVL.

V gene TRBV29-1 combines with J gene TRBJ2-7, with TRBD2 identical over 12 bases. The CDR3 is 15 amino acids. Germline values: CDR1 SQVTM, CDR2 ANQGSEA. The V segment lost 2 bases and the J segment 7 bases; nucleotides outside the gene matches: 9. This CDR3 reads CSVESPSGGAGEQYF. The CDR3 DNA sequence: TGCAGCGTTGAAAGTCCTAGCGGGGGGGCCGGAGAGCAGTACTTC.

The CDR3 reads CASHEQGGGQETQYF. The CDR3 DNA is TGCGCCAGTCATGAACAGGGAGGTGGCCAAGAGACCCAGTACTTC. The genes are TRBV10-2 and TRBJ2-5; the D call may be TRBD1 or TRBD2 (6 bases each). Trimming removed 9 bases at V and 1 base at J, with 18 bases between. The CDR3 extends over 15 amino acids. Germline CDR1 and CDR2: WSHSY and SAAADI.

This chain connects TRBV6-1 to TRBJ1-2, with D hard to call. CDR3 length: 10 residues. V lost 6 bases, J lost 3 bases, and 2 bases lay in between. Germline CDR1 and CDR2: MNHNS and SASEGT. The DNA for the CDR3 is TGTGCCAGCAGCGACTATGGCTACACCTTC. Amino acids: CASSDYGYTF.

The chain links TRBV5-4 to TRBJ1-1; 7 bases are a match to TRBD1. The CDR3 runs 13 residues. V shed 4 bases, J shed 7 bases, and the junction held 7 bases outside the gene matches. CDR1 SGHNT and CDR2 YYREEE come from the germline V gene (reference sequence). The CDR3 DNA sequence: TGTGCCAGCAGCGTCAGGGGGATGGGTGAAGCTTTCTTT. Protein: CASSVRGMGEAFF.

The chain joins TRBV27 to TRBJ1-2, with a possible D match to TRBD1 (5 bases). This CDR3 contains 13 residues. V was pared by 8 bases and J by 5 bases, with 15 bases between. Germline V gives CDR1 MNHEY, CDR2 SMNVEV (reference sequence). The DNA of the CDR3 is TGTGCCAGCGCCGGGGGGTCGCGGTATGGCTACACCTTC. Translating gives CASAGGSRYGYTF.

The chain recombines TRBV25-1 with TRBJ2-7, with D unclear. The ends were cut back, 6 bases at V and 4 bases at J, with 13 bases in the middle. Germline values: CDR1 MGHDK, CDR2 SYGVNS. The CDR3 spans 13 residues. CDR3 sequence (DNA): TGTGCCAGCAGCCCCACATCATTTTACGAGCAGTACTTC. Its translation is CASSPTSFYEQYF.

CDR3 sequence (DNA): TGTGCCAGCAGTTTTTACTCTGGGGCCAACGTCCTGACTTTC. This gives the protein CASSFYSGANVLTF. The gene calls are TRBV6-5 and TRBJ2-6, with unresolved D. The V gene lost 4 bases and the J gene lost 0 bases, with 4 bases spanning the gap. CDR1 MNHEY and CDR2 SVGAGI come from the germline V gene. CDR3 length equals 14 residues.